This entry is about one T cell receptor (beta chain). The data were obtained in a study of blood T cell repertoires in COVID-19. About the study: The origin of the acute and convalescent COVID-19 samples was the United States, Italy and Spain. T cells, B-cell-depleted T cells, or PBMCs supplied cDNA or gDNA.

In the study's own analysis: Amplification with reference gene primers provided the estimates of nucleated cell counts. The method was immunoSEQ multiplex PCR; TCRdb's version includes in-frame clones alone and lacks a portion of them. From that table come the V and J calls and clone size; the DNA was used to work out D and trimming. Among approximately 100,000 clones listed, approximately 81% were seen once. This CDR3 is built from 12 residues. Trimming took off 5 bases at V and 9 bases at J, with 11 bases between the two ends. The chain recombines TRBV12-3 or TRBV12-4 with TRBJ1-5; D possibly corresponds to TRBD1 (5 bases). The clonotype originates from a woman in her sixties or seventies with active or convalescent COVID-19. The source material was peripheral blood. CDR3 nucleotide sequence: TGTGCCAGCAGTGACCGCGGGGCGCCCCAGCATTTT. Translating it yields CASSDRGAPQHF.